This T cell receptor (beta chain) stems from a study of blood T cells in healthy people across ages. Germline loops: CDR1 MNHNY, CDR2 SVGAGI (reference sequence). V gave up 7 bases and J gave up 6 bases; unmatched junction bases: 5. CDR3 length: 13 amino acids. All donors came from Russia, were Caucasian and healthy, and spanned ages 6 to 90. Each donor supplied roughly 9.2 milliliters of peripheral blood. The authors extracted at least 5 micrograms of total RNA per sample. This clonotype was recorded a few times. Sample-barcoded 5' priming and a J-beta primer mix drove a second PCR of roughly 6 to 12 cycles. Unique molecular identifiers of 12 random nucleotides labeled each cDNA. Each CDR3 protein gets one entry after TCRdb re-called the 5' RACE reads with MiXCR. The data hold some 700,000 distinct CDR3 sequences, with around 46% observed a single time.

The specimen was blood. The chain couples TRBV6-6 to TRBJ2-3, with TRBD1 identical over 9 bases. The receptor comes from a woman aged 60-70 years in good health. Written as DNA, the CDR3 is TGTGCCAGCAAGGACAGGGGTTACGATACGCAGTATTTT. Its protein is CASKDRGYDTQYF.